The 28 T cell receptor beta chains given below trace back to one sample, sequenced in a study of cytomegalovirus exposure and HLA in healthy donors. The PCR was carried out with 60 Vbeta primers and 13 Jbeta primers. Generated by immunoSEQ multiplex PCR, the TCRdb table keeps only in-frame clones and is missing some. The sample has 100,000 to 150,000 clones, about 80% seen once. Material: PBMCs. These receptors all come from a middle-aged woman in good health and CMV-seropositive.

CDR3 in amino acids: CASSLGGLTYGYTF. The CDR3 region has the DNA TGTGCCAGCAGCTTAGGAGGACTCACCTATGGCTACACCTTC. J is TRBJ1-2 and V is TRBV7-9; D gene unclear. From germline, CDR1 is SEHNR and CDR2 FQNEAQ (reference sequence). V lost 1 base, J lost 4 bases, and 10 bases lay in between. The CDR3 totals 14 residues.

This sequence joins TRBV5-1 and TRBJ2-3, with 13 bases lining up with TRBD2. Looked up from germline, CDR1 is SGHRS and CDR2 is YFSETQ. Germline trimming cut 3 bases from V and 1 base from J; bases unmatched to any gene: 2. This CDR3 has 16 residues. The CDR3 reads CASSSGTSGGTDTQYF. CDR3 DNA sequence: TGCGCCAGCAGCTCTGGGACTAGCGGGGGCACAGATACGCAGTATTTT.

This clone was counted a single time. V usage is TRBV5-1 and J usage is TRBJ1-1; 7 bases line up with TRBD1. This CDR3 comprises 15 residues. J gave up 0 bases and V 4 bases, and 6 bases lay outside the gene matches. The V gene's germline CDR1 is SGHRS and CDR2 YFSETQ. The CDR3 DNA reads TGCGCCAGCAGCCTTGGACAGGCGATGAACACTGAAGCTTTCTTT. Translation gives CASSLGQAMNTEAFF.

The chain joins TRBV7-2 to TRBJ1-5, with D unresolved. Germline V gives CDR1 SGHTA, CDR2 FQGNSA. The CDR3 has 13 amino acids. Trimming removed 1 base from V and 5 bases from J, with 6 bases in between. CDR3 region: CASSLGLYQPQHF. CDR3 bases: TGTGCCAGCAGCTTAGGCCTATATCAGCCCCAGCATTTT. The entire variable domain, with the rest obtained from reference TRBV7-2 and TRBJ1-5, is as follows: GAGVSQSPSNKVTEKGKDVELRCDPISGHTALYWYRQSLGQGLEFLIYFQGNSAPDKSGLPSDRFSAERTGGSVSTLTIQRTQQEDSAVYLCASSLGLYQPQHFGDGTRLSIL.

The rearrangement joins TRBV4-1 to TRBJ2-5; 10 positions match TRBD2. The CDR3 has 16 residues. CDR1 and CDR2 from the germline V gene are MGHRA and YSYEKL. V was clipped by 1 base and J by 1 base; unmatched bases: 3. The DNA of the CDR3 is TGCGCCAGCAGCCAAGTCCCTAGCGGGGGCCAAGAGACCCAGTACTTC. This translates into CASSQVPSGGQETQYF.

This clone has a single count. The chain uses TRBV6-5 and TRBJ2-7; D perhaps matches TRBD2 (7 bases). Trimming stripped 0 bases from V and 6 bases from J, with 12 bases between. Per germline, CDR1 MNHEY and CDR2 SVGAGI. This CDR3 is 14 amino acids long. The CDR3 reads CASSYSRGGSEQYF. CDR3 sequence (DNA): TGTGCCAGCAGTTACTCGAGGGGGGGTTCCGAGCAGTACTTC.

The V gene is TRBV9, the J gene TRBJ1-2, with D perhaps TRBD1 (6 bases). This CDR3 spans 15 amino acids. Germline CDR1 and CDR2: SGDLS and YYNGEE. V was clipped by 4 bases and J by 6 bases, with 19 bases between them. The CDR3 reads CASSLSRGGADGYTF. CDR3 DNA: TGTGCCAGCAGCCTCTCTAGGGGGGGCGCAGATGGCTACACCTTC.

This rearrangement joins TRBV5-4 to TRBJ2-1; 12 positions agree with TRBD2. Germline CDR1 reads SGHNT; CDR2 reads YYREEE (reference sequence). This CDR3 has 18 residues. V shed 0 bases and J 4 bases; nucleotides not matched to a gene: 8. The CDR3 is CASSLARGLAGQYNEQFF. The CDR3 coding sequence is TGTGCCAGCAGCTTGGCCCGCGGACTAGCGGGGCAATACAATGAGCAGTTCTTC. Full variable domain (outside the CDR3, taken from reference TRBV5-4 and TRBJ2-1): ETGVTQSPTHLIKTRGQQVTLRCSSQSGHNTVSWYQQALGQGPQFIFQYYREEENGRGNFPPRFSGLQFPNYSSELNVNALELDDSALYLCASSLARGLAGQYNEQFFGPGTRLTVL.

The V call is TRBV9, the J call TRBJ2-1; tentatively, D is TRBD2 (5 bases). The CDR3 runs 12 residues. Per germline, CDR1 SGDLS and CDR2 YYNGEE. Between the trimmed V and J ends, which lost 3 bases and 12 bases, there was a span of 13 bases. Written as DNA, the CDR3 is TGTGCCAGCAGCGACCTAACCGGGATGCAGTTCTTC. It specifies CASSDLTGMQFF. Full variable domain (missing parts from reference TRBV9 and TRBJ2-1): DSGVTQTPKHLITATGQRVTLRCSPRSGDLSVYWYQQSLDQGLQFLIQYYNGEERAKGNILERFSAQQFPDLHSELNLSSLELGDSALYFCASSDLTGMQFFGPGTRLTVL.

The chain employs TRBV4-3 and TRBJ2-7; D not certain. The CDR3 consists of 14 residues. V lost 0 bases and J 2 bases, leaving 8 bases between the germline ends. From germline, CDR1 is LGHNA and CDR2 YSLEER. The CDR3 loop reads CASSQDRSPYEQYF. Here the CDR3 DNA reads TGCGCCAGCAGCCAAGATAGGAGCCCCTACGAGCAGTACTTC.

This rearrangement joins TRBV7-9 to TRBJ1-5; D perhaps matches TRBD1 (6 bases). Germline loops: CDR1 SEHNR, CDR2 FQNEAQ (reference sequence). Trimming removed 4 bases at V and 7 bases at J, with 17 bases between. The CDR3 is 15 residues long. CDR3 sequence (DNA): TGTGCCAGCAGCTATACAGGGACCGGGGGGCAGCCCCAGCATTTT. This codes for CASSYTGTGGQPQHF.

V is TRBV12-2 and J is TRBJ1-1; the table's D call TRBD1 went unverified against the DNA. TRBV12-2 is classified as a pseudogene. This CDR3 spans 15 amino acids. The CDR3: CASRLLETDDTEAFF. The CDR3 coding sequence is TGTGCAAGTCGCTTATTAGAGACAGACGACACTGAAGCTTTCTTT.

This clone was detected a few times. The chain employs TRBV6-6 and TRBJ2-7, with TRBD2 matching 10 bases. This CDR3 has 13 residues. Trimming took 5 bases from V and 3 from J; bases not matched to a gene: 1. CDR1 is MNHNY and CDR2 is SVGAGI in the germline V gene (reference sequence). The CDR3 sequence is CASSTSGVYEQYF. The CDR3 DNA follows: TGTGCCAGCAGTACTAGCGGGGTCTACGAGCAGTACTTC.

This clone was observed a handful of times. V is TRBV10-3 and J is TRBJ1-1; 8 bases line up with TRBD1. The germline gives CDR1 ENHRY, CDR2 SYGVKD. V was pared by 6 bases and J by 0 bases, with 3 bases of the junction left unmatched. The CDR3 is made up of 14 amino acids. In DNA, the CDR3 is TGTGCCATCAGGACGGGACAGGTGAACACTGAAGCTTTCTTT. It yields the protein CAIRTGQVNTEAFF.

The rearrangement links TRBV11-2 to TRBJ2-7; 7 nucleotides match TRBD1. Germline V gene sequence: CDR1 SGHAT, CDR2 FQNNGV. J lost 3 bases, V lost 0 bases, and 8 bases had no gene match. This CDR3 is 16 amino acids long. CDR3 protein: CASSLDSTGTVYEQYF. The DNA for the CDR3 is TGTGCCAGCAGCTTAGACTCGACAGGGACCGTCTACGAGCAGTACTTC. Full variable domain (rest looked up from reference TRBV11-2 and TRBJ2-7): EAGVAQSPRYKIIEKRQSVAFWCNPISGHATLYWYQQILGQGPKLLIQFQNNGVVDDSQLPKDRFSAERLKGVDSTLKIQPAKLEDSAVYLCASSLDSTGTVYEQYFGPGTRLTVT.

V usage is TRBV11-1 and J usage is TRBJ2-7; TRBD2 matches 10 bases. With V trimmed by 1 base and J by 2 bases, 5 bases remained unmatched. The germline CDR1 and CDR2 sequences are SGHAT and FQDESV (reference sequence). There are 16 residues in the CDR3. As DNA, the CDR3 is TGTGCCAGCAGCTTAGGACTAAGCGGGAGGGCCTACGAGCAGTACTTC. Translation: CASSLGLSGRAYEQYF.

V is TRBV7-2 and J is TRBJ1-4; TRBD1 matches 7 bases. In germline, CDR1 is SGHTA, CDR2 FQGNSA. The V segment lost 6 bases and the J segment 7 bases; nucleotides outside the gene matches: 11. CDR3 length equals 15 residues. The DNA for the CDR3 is TGTGCCAGCAGTCGAGCGACGGGACAGACTGAAAAACTGTTTTTT. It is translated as CASSRATGQTEKLFF.

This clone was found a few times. The CDR3 nucleotides are TGTGCCAGCAGTGAAGGGGGGGGAGGGGCAGATACGCAGTATTTT. Translation gives CASSEGGGGADTQYF. V gene TRBV6-1 combines with J gene TRBJ2-3; 7 bases fit TRBD2. CDR3 size: 15 residues. Germline V lookup: CDR1 MNHNS, CDR2 SASEGT. V shed 1 base and J 4 bases; nucleotides not matched to a gene: 5.

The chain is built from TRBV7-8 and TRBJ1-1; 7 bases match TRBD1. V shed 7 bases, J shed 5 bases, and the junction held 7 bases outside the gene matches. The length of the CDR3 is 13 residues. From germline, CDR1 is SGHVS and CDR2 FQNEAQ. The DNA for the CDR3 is TGTGCCAGCAACCGCAGGGGGGATACTGAAGCTTTCTTT. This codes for CASNRRGDTEAFF. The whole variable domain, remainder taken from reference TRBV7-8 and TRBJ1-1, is GAGVSQSPRYKVAKRGQDVALRCDPISGHVSLFWYQQALGQGPEFLTYFQNEAQLDKSGLPSDRFFAERPEGSVSTLKIQRTQQEDSAVYLCASNRRGDTEAFFGQGTRLTVV.

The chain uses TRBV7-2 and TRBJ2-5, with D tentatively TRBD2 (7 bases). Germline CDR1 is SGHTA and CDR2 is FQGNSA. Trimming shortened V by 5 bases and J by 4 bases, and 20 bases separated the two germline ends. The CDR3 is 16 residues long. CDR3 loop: CASSPRGGRGTETQYF. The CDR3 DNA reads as TGTGCCAGCAGCCCGAGGGGGGGGCGGGGGACAGAGACCCAGTACTTC. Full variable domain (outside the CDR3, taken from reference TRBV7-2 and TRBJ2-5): GAGVSQSPSNKVTEKGKDVELRCDPISGHTALYWYRQSLGQGLEFLIYFQGNSAPDKSGLPSDRFSAERTGGSVSTLTIQRTQQEDSAVYLCASSPRGGRGTETQYFGPGTRLLVL.

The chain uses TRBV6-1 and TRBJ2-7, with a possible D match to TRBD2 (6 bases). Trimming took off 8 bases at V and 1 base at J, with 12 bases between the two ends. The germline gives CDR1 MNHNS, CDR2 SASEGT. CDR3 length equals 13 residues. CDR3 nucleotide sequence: TGTGCCAGCGCGGGATCCCCATCCTACGAGCAGTACTTC. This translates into CASAGSPSYEQYF.

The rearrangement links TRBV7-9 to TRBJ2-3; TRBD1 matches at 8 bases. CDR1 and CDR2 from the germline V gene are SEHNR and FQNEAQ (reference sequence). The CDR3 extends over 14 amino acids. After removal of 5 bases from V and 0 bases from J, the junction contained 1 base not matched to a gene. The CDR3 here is CASSDRGSTDTQYF. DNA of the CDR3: TGTGCCAGCAGCGACAGGGGAAGCACAGATACGCAGTATTTT. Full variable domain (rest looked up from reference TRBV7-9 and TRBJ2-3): DTGVSQNPRHKITKRGQNVTFRCDPISEHNRLYWYRQTLGQGPEFLTYFQNEAQLEKSRLLSDRFSAERPKGSFSTLEIQRTEQGDSAMYLCASSDRGSTDTQYFGPGTRLTVL.

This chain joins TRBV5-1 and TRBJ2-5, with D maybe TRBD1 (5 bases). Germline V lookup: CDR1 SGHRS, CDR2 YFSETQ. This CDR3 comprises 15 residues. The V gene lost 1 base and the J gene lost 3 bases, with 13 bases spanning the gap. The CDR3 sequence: CASSLNVGQEETQYF. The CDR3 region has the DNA TGCGCCAGCAGCTTGAATGTAGGACAAGAAGAGACCCAGTACTTC. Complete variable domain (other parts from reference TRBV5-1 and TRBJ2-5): KAGVTQTPRYLIKTRGQQVTLSCSPISGHRSVSWYQQTPGQGLQFLFEYFSETQRNKGNFPGRFSGRQFSNSRSEMNVSTLELGDSALYLCASSLNVGQEETQYFGPGTRLLVL.

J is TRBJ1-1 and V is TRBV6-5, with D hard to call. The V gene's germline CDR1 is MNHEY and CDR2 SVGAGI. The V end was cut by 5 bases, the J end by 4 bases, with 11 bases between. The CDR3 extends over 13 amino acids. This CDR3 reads CASSQRELTEAFF. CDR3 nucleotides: TGTGCCAGCAGTCAAAGAGAACTCACTGAAGCTTTCTTT.

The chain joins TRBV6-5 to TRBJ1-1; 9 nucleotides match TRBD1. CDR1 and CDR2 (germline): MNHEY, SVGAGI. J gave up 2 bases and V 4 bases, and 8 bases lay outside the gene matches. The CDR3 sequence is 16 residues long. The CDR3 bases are TGTGCCAGCAGTTTTCTTCCGGGACAGGGTAACACTGAAGCTTTCTTT. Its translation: CASSFLPGQGNTEAFF.

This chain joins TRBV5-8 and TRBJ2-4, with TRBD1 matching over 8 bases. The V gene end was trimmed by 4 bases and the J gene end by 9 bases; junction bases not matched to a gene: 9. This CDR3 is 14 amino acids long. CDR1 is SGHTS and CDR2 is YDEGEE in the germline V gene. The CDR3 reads CASSPTGDWSIQYF. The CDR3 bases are TGTGCCAGCAGCCCGACAGGGGATTGGAGCATTCAGTACTTC.

The CDR3 reads CASSPKRIQYF. DNA of the CDR3: TGTGCCAGCAGCCCCAAGCGCATTCAGTACTTC. The rearrangement uses TRBV11-2 and TRBJ2-4; no reliable D call. With 5 bases removed from V and 9 bases from J, the gap between germline ends came to 8 bases. The CDR3 is made up of 11 amino acids. The germline gives CDR1 SGHAT, CDR2 FQNNGV.

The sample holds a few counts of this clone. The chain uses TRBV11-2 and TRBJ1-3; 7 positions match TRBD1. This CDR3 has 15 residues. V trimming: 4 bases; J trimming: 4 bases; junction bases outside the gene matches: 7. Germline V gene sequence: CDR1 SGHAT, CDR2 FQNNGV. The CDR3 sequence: CASSSHRGSGNTIYF. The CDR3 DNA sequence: TGTGCCAGCAGCTCGCACAGGGGTTCCGGAAACACCATATATTTT.